This TCR beta chain was captured by sequencing in a study of tumor T cells in aggressive B-cell lymphoma. The V and J ends lost 6 bases and 2 bases, in that order; junction bases with no gene match: 3. The CDR3 is made up of 13 amino acids. From germline, CDR1 is SQVTM and CDR2 ANQGSEA. TCRdb's table, derived via immunoSEQ multiplex PCR, lists solely in-frame clones and lacks some. The sample consists of about 11,000 clones, over 75% of them appearing once. The rearrangement joins TRBV29-1 to TRBJ1-5, with 8 bases lining up with TRBD1. Source material: tumor tissue. This sequence originates from an adult with diffuse large B cell lymphoma. CDR3 nucleotide sequence: TGCAGCGTAAGGGGACAGGGCAATCAGCCCCAGCATTTT. Translation gives CSVRGQGNQPQHF.